Listed below are T cell receptor beta chains from one sample, sequenced in a study of OX40 agonist ivuxolimab in advanced cancers. Sequencing was performed with immunoSEQ multiplex PCR; in TCRdb, only in-frame clones are kept and a portion is missing. The sample comprises approximately 70,000 clones, about 80% of which are singletons, and almost 1.5% rests with the top ten. The sample consisted of CD4+ or CD8+ T cells sorted from blood, taken in a trial of the OX40 agonist ivuxolimab. These receptors all come from an adult with an advanced solid tumor such as melanoma, head and neck, liver or kidney cancer. The CDR3 runs from the conserved cysteine through the conserved F or W. Fields, in order: D gene, V gene, J gene, clone size, CDR3 DNA, CDR3 protein. The D gene is left open where the match is weak. Clone size is shown for a subset of rows, as once, few, many or a class of expanded clone.

>NA|TRBV6-5|TRBJ2-7|NA
TGTGCCAGCAGTTACTCCACGGGGGTATACGAGCAGTACTTC
CASSYSTGVYEQYF
>NA|TRBV11-2|TRBJ2-1|NA
TGTGCCATCCAGGACTGGAATGAGCAGTTCTTC
CAIQDWNEQFF
>TRBD1|TRBV7-9|TRBJ2-7|NA
TGTGCCAGCAGCTCCGGGACAGGCTCCAACGAGCAGTACTTC
CASSSGTGSNEQYF
>NA|TRBV14|TRBJ1-2|NA
TGTGCCAGCAGCCAAACTCCAAACAGTGGCTACACCTTC
CASSQTPNSGYTF
>TRBD1|TRBV5-1|TRBJ1-5|NA
TGCGCCAGCAGCTCAGGGGGCGCGGGTCAGCCCCAGCATTTT
CASSSGGAGQPQHF
>TRBD2|TRBV6-5|TRBJ2-1|NA
TGTGCCAGCGCGCGGGGGGGCTTCCTATACAATGAGCAGTTCTTC
CASARGGFLYNEQFF
>NA|TRBV18|TRBJ2-6|NA
TGTGCCAGCTCACCGGGGCTCTTCCGATCCTCCACTGGGGCCAACGTCCTGACTTTC
CASSPGLFRSSTGANVLTF
>TRBD1|TRBV5-1|TRBJ2-2|NA
TGCGCCAGCATCGGCTGGACAGGGAACACCGGGGAGCTGTTTTTT
CASIGWTGNTGELFF
>TRBD2|TRBV14|TRBJ2-7|few
TGTGCCAGCAGCCGCGGGACTAGCGGAACCTACGAGCAGTACTTC
CASSRGTSGTYEQYF
>NA|TRBV2|TRBJ1-5|NA
TGTGCCAGCAGCTTGGGCTATGGCAATCAGCCCCAGCATTTT
CASSLGYGNQPQHF
>NA|TRBV5-1|TRBJ1-1|NA
TGCGCCAGCAGCGTTTCGACAGGTCAAAGCATGAACACTGAAGCTTTCTTT
CASSVSTGQSMNTEAFF
>TRBD1|TRBV5-4|TRBJ1-4|NA
TGTGCCAGCAGCTCCCGACAGGGTGAAAAACTGTTTTTT
CASSSRQGEKLFF
>NA|TRBV6-1|TRBJ1-5|NA
TGTGCCAGCAGTGAAAATCTTAACCAACTGGGGCCCCAGCATTTT
CASSENLNQLGPQHF
>NA|TRBV7-2|TRBJ1-1|once
TGTGCCAGCAGCTTGGGCAGGGTGACTGAAGCTTTCTTT
CASSLGRVTEAFF
>TRBD1|TRBV28|TRBJ1-2|NA
TGTGCCAATTCCCCGGGACAGGGGTATAGTGGCTACACCTTC
CANSPGQGYSGYTF
>NA|TRBV5-4|TRBJ2-7|NA
TGTGCCAGCAGCCAGGCACAAGGGTACGAGCAGTACTTC
CASSQAQGYEQYF
>NA|TRBV6-1|TRBJ2-5|NA
TGTGCCAGCAGTGAGACGAGGGGGGCGTTTAGGGAGACCCAGTACTTC
CASSETRGAFRETQYF